The clone carrying this T cell receptor (beta chain) was observed a few times. Its antigen remains unknown. The germline gives CDR1 SNHLY, CDR2 FYNNEI. The CDR3 extends over 14 amino acids. These data come from a study of blood T cells in healthy people across ages. Whole-study findings and limits: A strong correlation between TCR beta diversity and naive T cell percentage was seen. Across the age range, TCR beta diversity per million T cells fell in a roughly linear way.

Alongside a J-beta primer mix, a sample-barcoded 5' primer served in a second PCR lasting 7 to 11 cycles. TCRdb reprocessed the 5' RACE reads with MiXCR, giving one entry per CDR3 protein. The table records about 1.1 million distinct CDR3 sequences, about two fifths of them present only once. The sequence came from a man in his late teens or twenties in good health. Sequences were obtained from blood. The chain couples TRBV2 to TRBJ2-5; D tentatively reads TRBD1 or TRBD2 (5 bases each). The tail of the sequence fits TRBJ2-7 better, so the J call may be wrong. The CDR3: CASSEPGRRYEQYF. Written as DNA, the CDR3 is TGTGCCAGCAGTGAGCCAGGGAGAAGGTACGAGCAGTACTTC.